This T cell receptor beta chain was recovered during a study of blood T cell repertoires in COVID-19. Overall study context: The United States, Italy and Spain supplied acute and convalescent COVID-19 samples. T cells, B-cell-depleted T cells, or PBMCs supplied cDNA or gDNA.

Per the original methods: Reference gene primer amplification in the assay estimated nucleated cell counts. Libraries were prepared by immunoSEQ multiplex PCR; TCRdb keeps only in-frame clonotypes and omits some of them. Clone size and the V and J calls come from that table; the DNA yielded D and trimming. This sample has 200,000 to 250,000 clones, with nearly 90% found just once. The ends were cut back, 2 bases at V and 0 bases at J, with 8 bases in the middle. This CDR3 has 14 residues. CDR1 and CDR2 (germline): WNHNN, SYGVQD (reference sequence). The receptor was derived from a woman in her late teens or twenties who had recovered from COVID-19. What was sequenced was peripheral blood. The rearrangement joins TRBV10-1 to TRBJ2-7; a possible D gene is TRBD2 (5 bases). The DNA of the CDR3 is TGCGCCAGCAGTGAGCAAGGGAGCTCCTACGAGCAGTACTTC. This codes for CASSEQGSSYEQYF.